These 22 T cell receptor beta chains share one sample of origin, sequenced in a study of blood T cell repertoires in COVID-19 (dated by TCRdb to the early 2020s). Libraries were constructed by the immunoSEQ multiplex PCR assay. TCRdb re-hosts the immuneACCESS table, in-frame sequences only. Its copies lack some clones; in the studies checked, an unresolved V gene accounts for under half of them, and the cause for the rest is not known. For this sample there are over 200,000 clones; 70% to 90% appear just once. Less than 15% of the sample rests with the top ten. What was sequenced was peripheral blood. The source of these receptors is a woman aged 18 to 35 who had recovered from COVID-19.

This chain uses TRBV7-2 with TRBJ2-3; 10 positions agree with TRBD2. Germline V gives CDR1 SGHTA, CDR2 FQGNSA. The CDR3 has 17 amino acids. V dropped 0 bases and J dropped 2; count of bases not matched to a gene: 5. CDR3 sequence: CASSLALAGVPTDTQYF. CDR3 nucleotides: TGTGCCAGCAGCTTAGCGCTAGCGGGAGTCCCCACAGATACGCAGTATTTT. Together with reference TRBV7-2 and TRBJ2-3, the CDR3 gives the full variable domain: GAGVSQSPSNKVTEKGKDVELRCDPISGHTALYWYRQSLGQGLEFLIYFQGNSAPDKSGLPSDRFSAERTGGSVSTLTIQRTQQEDSAVYLCASSLALAGVPTDTQYFGPGTRLTVL.

The chain couples TRBV9 to TRBJ2-3; TRBD1 matches at 8 bases. This CDR3 region has 15 residues. Germline V CDR1 and CDR2: SGDLS, YYNGEE. The V gene end was trimmed by 3 bases and the J gene end by 8 bases; junction bases not matched to a gene: 11. Here the CDR3 DNA reads TGTGCCAGCAGCGAGACTGGACAGGGAATAGGTACGCAGTATTTT. Translating it yields CASSETGQGIGTQYF.

The chain recombines TRBV7-9 with TRBJ2-1; 9 positions agree with TRBD1. CDR1 and CDR2 (germline): SEHNR, FQNEAQ (reference sequence). V lost 5 bases and J lost 6; bases outside the gene matches: 8. The CDR3 is made up of 15 amino acids. CDR3 nucleotide sequence: TGTGCCAGCAGCGTCGGGGACAGGGAAGCCAATGAGCAGTTCTTC. Its protein product is CASSVGDREANEQFF. The full variable domain, in which reference TRBV7-9 and TRBJ2-1 provide the parts outside the CDR3, is DTGVSQNPRHKITKRGQNVTFRCDPISEHNRLYWYRQTLGQGPEFLTYFQNEAQLEKSRLLSDRFSAERPKGSFSTLEIQRTEQGDSAMYLCASSVGDREANEQFFGPGTRLTVL.

This chain links TRBV20-1 with TRBJ1-1, with a possible D match to TRBD1 (6 bases). Germline V gene lookup returns CDR1 DFQATT and CDR2 SNEGSKA (reference sequence). The CDR3 runs to 15 residues. V was clipped by 3 bases and J by 1 base, with 15 bases between them. Here the CDR3 reads CSASLGGGQNTEAFF. CDR3 sequence (DNA): TGCAGTGCTAGTCTTGGGGGGGGGCAGAACACTGAAGCTTTCTTT.

The chain combines TRBV10-2 with TRBJ1-2; D not resolved. The V gene's germline CDR1 is WSHSY and CDR2 SAAADI. The ends were cut back, 7 bases at V and 8 bases at J, with 14 bases in the middle. The CDR3 is 12 residues long. The CDR3 sequence is CASTNQFWGYTF. The CDR3 nucleotides read TGCGCCAGCACCAATCAGTTCTGGGGCTACACCTTC.

The chain joins TRBV2 to TRBJ2-7, with D unclear. Trimming removed 10 bases from V and 2 bases from J, with 15 bases in between. The CDR3 is made up of 13 amino acids. CDR1 is SNHLY and CDR2 is FYNNEI in the germline V gene. The CDR3 nucleotides are TGTGCCACCCAAGCTAGGTTGCCCTACGAGCAGTACTTC. As protein: CATQARLPYEQYF.

V usage is TRBV6-2 or TRBV6-3 and J usage is TRBJ1-1; no reliable D call. V dropped 5 bases and J dropped 0 bases, with 10 bases sitting between them. CDR1 MNHEY and CDR2 SVGEGT come from the germline V gene. The CDR3 runs 14 residues. The CDR3 protein is CASSPGLVNTEAFF. The CDR3 DNA reads TGTGCCAGCAGTCCAGGTCTCGTGAACACTGAAGCTTTCTTT.

This sequence joins TRBV27 and TRBJ2-2, with 9 bases matching TRBD2. Germline V gene lookup returns CDR1 MNHEY and CDR2 SMNVEV (reference sequence). Losses at the gene ends were 7 bases for V and 7 bases for J; bases not matched to a gene: 13. The CDR3 loop spans 16 amino acids. CDR3 sequence reads: CASTSSGINGVGELFF. CDR3 DNA: TGTGCCAGCACATCTAGCGGGATAAACGGGGTCGGGGAGCTGTTTTTT.

V gene TRBV9 combines with J gene TRBJ1-2, with D unclear. V was cut by 1 base and J by 8 bases, with 9 bases left in between. The CDR3 covers 12 residues. From germline, CDR1 is SGDLS and CDR2 YYNGEE. The DNA of the CDR3 is TGTGCCAGCAGCGTATTAGAGGAGGGCTACACCTTC. The encoded protein is CASSVLEEGYTF.

This sequence joins TRBV5-1 and TRBJ2-1; 13 bases line up with TRBD2. Trimming took 3 bases from V and 7 from J; bases not matched to a gene: 10. CDR3 length: 17 amino acids. Germline CDR1 and CDR2: SGHRS and YFSETQ. CDR3 nucleotides: TGCGCCAGCAGCTGGGGACTAGCGGGGACCCAAGTGAATGAGCAGTTCTTC. Protein sequence: CASSWGLAGTQVNEQFF. Supplemented by reference TRBV5-1 and TRBJ2-1, the full variable domain reads KAGVTQTPRYLIKTRGQQVTLSCSPISGHRSVSWYQQTPGQGLQFLFEYFSETQRNKGNFPGRFSGRQFSNSRSEMNVSTLELGDSALYLCASSWGLAGTQVNEQFFGPGTRLTVL.

Worth noting for this clone: The sample has other DNA sequences that encode this CDR3 too. This chain connects TRBV29-1 to TRBJ1-2; 9 nucleotides line up with TRBD1. J lost 3 bases, V lost 5 bases, and 1 base had no gene match. The CDR3 is 12 residues long. Germline values: CDR1 SQVTM, CDR2 ANQGSEA. DNA for the CDR3: TGCAGCGTTCGGACAGGGGACTATGGCTACACCTTC. This gives the protein CSVRTGDYGYTF.

The chain combines TRBV20-1 with TRBJ1-1; tentative D call: TRBD1 (5 bases). The CDR3 spans 11 residues. Germline CDR1 reads DFQATT; CDR2 reads SNEGSKA (reference sequence). CDR3 bases: TGCAGGTGCGCGGACACGGGCGAAGCTTTCTTT. Residues: CRCADTGEAFF.

The gene calls are TRBV27 and TRBJ1-2; 9 bases line up with TRBD1. The germline V gene has CDR1 MNHEY and CDR2 SMNVEV (reference sequence). There are 16 residues in the CDR3. V dropped 5 bases and J dropped 1; count of bases not matched to a gene: 8. The CDR3 coding sequence is TGTGCCAGCAGTCCCCAGGGACAGGGAATTAACTATGGCTACACCTTC. This codes for CASSPQGQGINYGYTF.

The chain couples TRBV4-1 to TRBJ2-4; no definite D call. V lost 1 base, J lost 1 base, and 8 bases lay in between. The CDR3 covers 15 residues. Per germline, CDR1 MGHRA and CDR2 YSYEKL. The CDR3 loop is CASSQVVLAKNIQYF. The CDR3 region has the DNA TGCGCCAGCAGCCAAGTTGTTCTTGCCAAAAACATTCAGTACTTC.

The V and J genes are TRBV7-2 and TRBJ2-3; D may be TRBD1 (5 bases). Germline V gene data show CDR1 as SGHTA and CDR2 as FQGNSA. The CDR3 covers 14 residues. Trimming removed 5 bases from V and 5 bases from J, with 14 bases in between. This CDR3 is CASSPSRAVDTQYF. Written as DNA, the CDR3 is TGTGCCAGCAGCCCCTCCAGGGCGGTAGATACGCAGTATTTT. Together with reference TRBV7-2 and TRBJ2-3, the CDR3 gives the full variable domain: GAGVSQSPSNKVTEKGKDVELRCDPISGHTALYWYRQSLGQGLEFLIYFQGNSAPDKSGLPSDRFSAERTGGSVSTLTIQRTQQEDSAVYLCASSPSRAVDTQYFGPGTRLTVL.

The chain recombines TRBV24-1 with TRBJ2-7; maybe TRBD1 (6 bases). The CDR3 runs to 13 residues. Trimming pared 3 bases from V and 4 bases from J, leaving 9 bases between. Per the germline V gene, CDR1 is KGHDR and CDR2 is SFDVKD. The CDR3 DNA sequence: TGTGCCACCAGTGATATAGGGGGTTACGAGCAGTACTTC. Its protein is CATSDIGGYEQYF.

V gene TRBV7-9 combines with J gene TRBJ1-3, with a possible D match to TRBD1 (5 bases). The V gene's germline CDR1 is SEHNR and CDR2 FQNEAQ (reference sequence). With 1 base removed from V and 0 bases from J, the gap between germline ends came to 13 bases. This CDR3 is 17 amino acids long. CDR3 DNA sequence: TGTGCCAGCAGCTTAGTGTGGGACTCAGCCTCTGGAAACACCATATATTTT. Amino acids: CASSLVWDSASGNTIYF.

The genes are TRBV30 and TRBJ1-4; D is unresolved. The CDR3 extends over 13 amino acids. Germline V gene lookup returns CDR1 GTSNPN and CDR2 SVGIG (reference sequence). V lost 2 bases and J lost 7, with 11 bases in between. The CDR3 sequence: CAWSRQASEKLFF. The CDR3 DNA reads as TGTGCCTGGAGTAGGCAGGCCAGTGAAAAACTGTTTTTT.

The chain couples TRBV5-6 to TRBJ1-2; no firm D call. CDR3 size: 10 residues. V lost 4 bases to trimming and J lost 7 bases, with 5 bases between them. Germline V gene sequence: CDR1 SGHDT, CDR2 YYEEEE. CDR3 protein: CASSPLGYTF. Here the CDR3 DNA reads TGTGCCAGCAGCCCCCTTGGCTACACCTTC.

This clone was found a few times. The chain recombines TRBV28 with TRBJ1-6, with D tentatively TRBD1 (5 bases). V lost 7 bases and J lost 9, with 10 bases in between. The CDR3 is made up of 12 amino acids. Germline loops: CDR1 MDHEN, CDR2 SYDVKM. In DNA, the CDR3 is TGTGCCAGCAAACCGGGGGTTTCACCCCTCCACTTT. It yields the protein CASKPGVSPLHF. The variable domain in full, with the rest retrieved from reference TRBV28 and TRBJ1-6, is DVKVTQSSRYLVKRTGEKVFLECVQDMDHENMFWYRQDPGLGLRLIYFSYDVKMKEKGDIPEGYSVSREKKERFSLILESASTNQTSMYLCASKPGVSPLHFGNGTRLTVT.

The chain employs TRBV4-3 and TRBJ1-3; D remains unclear. The V end lost 1 base, the J end lost 2 bases, and 9 bases lay between the germline ends. Germline values: CDR1 LGHNA, CDR2 YSLEER. The CDR3 has 15 residues. In nucleotides, the CDR3 is TGCGCCAGCAGCCAAGTACAAATAACTGGAAACACCATATATTTT. Translation: CASSQVQITGNTIYF.

This chain links TRBV10-1 with TRBJ1-1; TRBD1 agrees at 9 bases. The CDR3 covers 18 residues. Germline V lookup: CDR1 WNHNN, CDR2 SYGVQD (reference sequence). Trimming cost V 6 bases and J 5 bases; bases outside gene matches: 19. The CDR3 DNA sequence: TGCGCCAGCAGCCTCCCCGGGACAGGGCGTCGAAGGAGTACTGAAGCTTTCTTT. Translating it yields CASSLPGTGRRRSTEAFF.